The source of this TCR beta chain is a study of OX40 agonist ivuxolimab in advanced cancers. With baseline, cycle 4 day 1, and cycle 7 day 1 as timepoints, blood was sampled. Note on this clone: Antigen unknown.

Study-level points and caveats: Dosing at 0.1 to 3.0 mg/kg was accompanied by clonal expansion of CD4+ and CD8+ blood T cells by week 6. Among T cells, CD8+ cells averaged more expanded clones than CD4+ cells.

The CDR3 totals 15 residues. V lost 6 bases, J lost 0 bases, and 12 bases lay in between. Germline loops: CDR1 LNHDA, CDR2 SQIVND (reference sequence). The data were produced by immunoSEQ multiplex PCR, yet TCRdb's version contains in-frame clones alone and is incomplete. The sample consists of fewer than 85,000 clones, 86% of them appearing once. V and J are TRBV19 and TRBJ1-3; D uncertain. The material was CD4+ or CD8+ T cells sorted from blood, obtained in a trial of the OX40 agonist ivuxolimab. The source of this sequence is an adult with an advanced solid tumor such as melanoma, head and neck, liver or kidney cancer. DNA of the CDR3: TGTGCCAGTAGAAAGGACGGGTCCTCTGGAAACACCATATATTTT. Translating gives CASRKDGSSGNTIYF.